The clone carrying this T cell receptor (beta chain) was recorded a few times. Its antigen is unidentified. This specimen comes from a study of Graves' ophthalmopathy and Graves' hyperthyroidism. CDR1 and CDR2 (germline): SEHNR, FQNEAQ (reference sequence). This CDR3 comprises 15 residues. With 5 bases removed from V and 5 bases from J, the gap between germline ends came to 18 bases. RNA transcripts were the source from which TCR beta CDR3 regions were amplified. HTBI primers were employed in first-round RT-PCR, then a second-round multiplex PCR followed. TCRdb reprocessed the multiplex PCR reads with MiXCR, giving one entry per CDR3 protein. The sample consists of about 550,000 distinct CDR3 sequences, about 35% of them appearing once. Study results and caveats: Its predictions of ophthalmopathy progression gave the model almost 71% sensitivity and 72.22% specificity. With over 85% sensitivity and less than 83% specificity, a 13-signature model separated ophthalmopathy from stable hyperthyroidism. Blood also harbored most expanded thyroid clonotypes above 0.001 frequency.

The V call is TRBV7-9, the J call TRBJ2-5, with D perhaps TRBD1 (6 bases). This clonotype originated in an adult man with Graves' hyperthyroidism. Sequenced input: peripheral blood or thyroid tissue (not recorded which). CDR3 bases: TGTGCCAGCAGCCCCCCCTACAGGGTACGGGAGACCCAGTACTTC. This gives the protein CASSPPYRVRETQYF.